What follows are 8 T cell receptor beta chains derived from one specimen sequenced in a study of monozygotic twins with cystic fibrosis (dated by TCRdb to the early 2020s). Library creation used the immunoSEQ multiplex PCR assay. Sourced from immuneACCESS, this table was stored by TCRdb with only in-frame sequences that have V and J called. A share of the clones is absent; for the studies checked, an unresolved V gene accounts for under half, and the remainder has no known explanation. The sample has about 23,000 clones on record, more than 85% of them singletons. The biggest ten clones account for roughly 0.28% of the sample. The sample comprised blood. The receptor set was obtained from a girl aged 2-10 years with cystic fibrosis.

A note on this clone: Other DNA sequences of this sample code for an identical CDR3. V usage is TRBV25-1 and J usage is TRBJ2-7, with D unresolved. There are 12 residues in the CDR3. Deletions cut 3 bases from V and 6 bases from J, with 9 bases between. The germline V gene encodes CDR1 MGHDK and CDR2 SYGVNS. The CDR3 is CASSENPGEQYF. The CDR3 DNA reads TGTGCCAGCAGTGAGAACCCTGGCGAGCAGTACTTC.

J is TRBJ2-2 and V is TRBV19, with D tentatively TRBD1 (5 bases). This CDR3 has 20 residues. The V and J ends lost 5 bases and 4 bases respectively, with 29 bases between them. The germline V gene encodes CDR1 LNHDA and CDR2 SQIVND (reference sequence). CDR3 nucleotides: TGTGCCAGTAGTCTGAGAGCTCGGATAAGACAGAACCAATCCACCGGGGAGCTGTTTTTT. As protein: CASSLRARIRQNQSTGELFF.

The rearrangement links TRBV2 to TRBJ1-3; 7 nucleotides agree with TRBD1. The V gene's germline CDR1 is SNHLY and CDR2 FYNNEI. The CDR3 is made up of 14 amino acids. Germline trimming cut 6 bases from V and 0 bases from J; bases unmatched to any gene: 2. Written as DNA, the CDR3 is TGTGCCAGCAGGACAGGGTTCTCTGGAAACACCATATATTTT. Its protein is CASRTGFSGNTIYF.

The chain links TRBV30 to TRBJ1-2; D remains ambiguous. CDR1 is GTSNPN and CDR2 is SVGIG in the germline V gene (reference sequence). The CDR3 length is 11 residues. V lost 8 bases to trimming and J lost 8 bases, with 15 bases between them. The CDR3 DNA is TGTGCCCTCCTCCCGATCGAGGGCTACACCTTC. Its translation: CALLPIEGYTF.

This rearrangement joins TRBV5-8 to TRBJ1-1; tentative D call: TRBD1 (5 bases). Trimming stripped 4 bases from V and 4 bases from J, with 14 bases between. This CDR3 has 14 residues. Per the germline V gene, CDR1 is SGHTS and CDR2 is YDEGEE. CDR3: CASSLGHGTTEAFF. CDR3 in DNA: TGTGCCAGCAGCCTCGGACATGGAACCACTGAAGCTTTCTTT.

This clone was seen a single time. V is TRBV29-1 and J is TRBJ1-4, with 7 nucleotides matching TRBD1. The CDR3 totals 13 residues. Germline V gene lookup returns CDR1 SQVTM and CDR2 ANQGSEA. V was pared by 5 bases and J by 7 bases, with 7 bases of the junction left unmatched. The chain's CDR3 is CSVLRGQGEKLFF. CDR3 DNA sequence: TGCAGCGTTCTAAGGGGGCAGGGTGAAAAACTGTTTTTT.

This clone was found a few times. V usage is TRBV11-2 and J usage is TRBJ1-1, with D uncertain. The CDR3 consists of 14 residues. V lost 0 bases and J lost 1, with 6 bases in between. In germline, CDR1 is SGHAT, CDR2 FQNNGV. The CDR3 DNA sequence: TGTGCCAGCAGCTTAGAAAAGGGGAACACTGAAGCTTTCTTT. It is translated as CASSLEKGNTEAFF.

V is TRBV10-2 and J is TRBJ2-7; no firm D call. This CDR3 comprises 14 residues. The germline V and J ends were trimmed by 0 bases and 2 bases, with 8 bases remaining between them. Germline-derived CDR1 and CDR2 are WSHSY and SAAADI. CDR3 protein: CASSESETTYEQYF. CDR3 nucleotides: TGCGCCAGCAGTGAGTCCGAGACGACCTACGAGCAGTACTTC.